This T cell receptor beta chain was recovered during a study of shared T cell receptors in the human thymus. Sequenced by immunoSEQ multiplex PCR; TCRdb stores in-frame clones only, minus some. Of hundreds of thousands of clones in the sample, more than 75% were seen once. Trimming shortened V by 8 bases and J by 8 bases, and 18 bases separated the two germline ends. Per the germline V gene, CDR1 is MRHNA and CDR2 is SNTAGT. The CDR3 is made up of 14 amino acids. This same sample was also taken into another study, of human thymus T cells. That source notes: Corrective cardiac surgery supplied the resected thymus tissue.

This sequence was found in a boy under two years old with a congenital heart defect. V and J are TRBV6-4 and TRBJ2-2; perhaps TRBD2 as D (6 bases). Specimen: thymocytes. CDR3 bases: TGTGCCAGCCAGCAAGAACTAGCCTCAGGGGAGCTGTTTTTT. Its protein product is CASQQELASGELFF.